Shown below are 31 T cell receptor beta chains from a single sample sequenced in a study of shared clonotypes between healthy human individuals. Some clones are missing from TCRdb's copy, which holds only in-frame ones; the method was immunoSEQ multiplex PCR. The data show around 550,000 clones, 90% to 96% seen once. Sequences were obtained from naive CD4+ T cells sorted from blood. Subset described: CD45RA+ positively selected. The receptors were gathered from a woman aged 25 to 39 in good health.

This chain joins TRBV19 and TRBJ1-4; tentatively, D is TRBD1 (5 bases). The CDR3 sequence is 13 residues long. Germline values: CDR1 LNHDA, CDR2 SQIVND (reference sequence). V lost 3 bases, J lost 10 bases, and 12 bases lay in between. CDR3 region: CASSMGRDAKLFF. CDR3 coding DNA: TGTGCCAGTAGTATGGGCAGGGACGCAAAACTGTTTTTT. Together with reference TRBV19 and TRBJ1-4, the CDR3 gives the full variable domain: DGGITQSPKYLFRKEGQNVTLSCEQNLNHDAMYWYRQDPGQGLRLIYYSQIVNDFQKGDIAEGYSVSREKKESFPLTVTSAQKNPTAFYLCASSMGRDAKLFFGSGTQLSVL.

The chain has TRBV11-3 and TRBJ2-3; tentative D call: TRBD1 (6 bases). Germline V lookup: CDR1 SGHNT, CDR2 YENEEA. V shed 5 bases and J shed 4 bases, with 16 bases lying between them. The CDR3 is made up of 15 amino acids. The CDR3 here is CASSQDSSGPDTQYF. The CDR3 bases are TGTGCCAGCAGCCAGGACAGCTCTGGGCCAGATACGCAGTATTTT.

This clone has a single count. This chain links TRBV5-1 with TRBJ1-6; D is possibly TRBD1 (5 bases). V lost 0 bases to trimming and J lost 7 bases, with 8 bases between them. CDR1 and CDR2 from the germline V gene are SGHRS and YFSETQ. The CDR3 runs 14 residues. For the CDR3, the DNA is TGCGCCAGCAGCTTGGGAGGGGCCAATTCACCCCTCCACTTT. Encoded protein: CASSLGGANSPLHF.

This sequence joins TRBV19 and TRBJ1-1; a weak D match, TRBD1 (5 bases). Germline V gene lookup returns CDR1 LNHDA and CDR2 SQIVND (reference sequence). V dropped 3 bases and J dropped 10 bases, with 12 bases sitting between them. The CDR3 is 12 residues long. In nucleotides, the CDR3 is TGTGCCAGTAGTATGAGGGGTAGGGGAGCTTTCTTT. Its protein product is CASSMRGRGAFF.

V usage is TRBV5-4 and J usage is TRBJ2-3, with D perhaps TRBD1 or TRBD2 (6 bases each). The CDR3 sequence is 15 residues long. The germline V and J ends were trimmed by 4 bases and 6 bases, with 18 bases remaining between them. Germline loops: CDR1 SGHNT, CDR2 YYREEE (reference sequence). CDR3 amino acids: CASSLGGPPGDTQYF. The CDR3 coding sequence is TGTGCCAGCAGCCTCGGGGGCCCCCCCGGGGATACGCAGTATTTT.

The gene calls are TRBV4-1 and TRBJ1-2; a possible D gene is TRBD1 (6 bases). From germline, CDR1 is MGHRA and CDR2 YSYEKL. The V end lost 0 bases, the J end lost 10 bases, and 15 bases lay between the germline ends. This CDR3 has 14 residues. The CDR3 is CASSQDLKGHIYTF. The CDR3 bases are TGCGCCAGCAGCCAAGATCTGAAGGGACACATCTACACCTTC.

This rearrangement joins TRBV2 to TRBJ1-4; weak D call: TRBD1 (5 bases). Between the trimmed V and J ends, which lost 5 bases and 8 bases, there was a span of 9 bases. This CDR3 is built from 12 residues. In germline, CDR1 is SNHLY, CDR2 FYNNEI. The CDR3, as DNA: TGTGCCAGCAGTTCAGGGAACGAAAAACTGTTTTTT. It is translated as CASSSGNEKLFF.

The chain is built from TRBV2 and TRBJ1-4; D remains unclear. The V gene's germline CDR1 is SNHLY and CDR2 FYNNEI. The CDR3 has 13 residues. Trimming shortened V by 7 bases and J by 3 bases, and 9 bases separated the two germline ends. CDR3 protein: CASKAAANEKLFF. As DNA, the CDR3 is TGTGCCAGCAAGGCGGCGGCTAATGAAAAACTGTTTTTT. Using reference TRBV2 and TRBJ1-4 for the parts outside the CDR3, the full variable domain is EPEVTQTPSHQVTQMGQEVILRCVPISNHLYFYWYRQILGQKVEFLVSFYNNEISEKSEIFDDQFSVERPDGSNFTLKIRSTKLEDSAMYFCASKAAANEKLFFGSGTQLSVL.

The chain is built from TRBV25-1 and TRBJ2-7; D might be TRBD1 (6 bases). This CDR3 spans 15 amino acids. Germline CDR1 reads MGHDK; CDR2 reads SYGVNS. Trimming stripped 6 bases from V and 0 bases from J, with 15 bases between. The CDR3 DNA follows: TGTGCCAGCAGCCTAGGGACACCGAGCTCCTACGAGCAGTACTTC. Its protein is CASSLGTPSSYEQYF.

This clone was observed once. This rearrangement joins TRBV5-1 to TRBJ2-3, with 10 nucleotides matching TRBD2. J was trimmed by 8 bases and V by 3 bases; bases with no gene match: 12. The CDR3 consists of 16 residues. In germline, CDR1 is SGHRS, CDR2 YFSETQ. The CDR3 sequence is CASSSPGLAISTTQYF. In DNA form, the CDR3 reads TGCGCCAGCAGCTCACCGGGACTAGCGATTTCAACTACGCAGTATTTT.

This chain joins TRBV18 and TRBJ2-7; D possibly corresponds to TRBD1 (6 bases). Deletions cut 0 bases from V and 2 bases from J, with 17 bases between. This CDR3 spans 17 amino acids. Germline V gene sequence: CDR1 KGHSH, CDR2 LQKENI. This chain's CDR3 is CASSPPEQGILAYEQYF. The CDR3 DNA follows: TGTGCCAGCTCACCACCCGAACAGGGAATATTGGCCTACGAGCAGTACTTC.

The chain employs TRBV4-2 and TRBJ2-3; TRBD2 aligns across 10 bases. The germline V gene encodes CDR1 LGHNA and CDR2 YNFKEQ. Trimming at V came to 0 bases and at J to 7 bases, leaving 7 bases not matched to a gene. The CDR3 extends over 16 amino acids. CDR3 in DNA: TGTGCCAGCAGCCAAGAGGGAGCGGGAGGGCCCTATACGCAGTATTTT. It specifies CASSQEGAGGPYTQYF.

The V gene is TRBV27, the J gene TRBJ2-1; TRBD2 matches 7 bases. V shed 4 bases and J 4 bases; nucleotides not matched to a gene: 4. CDR3 length: 14 amino acids. CDR1 is MNHEY and CDR2 is SMNVEV in the germline V gene (reference sequence). CDR3: CASSSGLVYNEQFF. DNA for the CDR3: TGTGCCAGCAGTTCCGGACTAGTGTACAATGAGCAGTTCTTC.

The chain carries TRBV11-3 and TRBJ2-7; 9 bases map to TRBD1. The CDR3 is 15 residues long. Germline assignment: CDR1 SGHNT and CDR2 YENEEA. V was pared by 3 bases and J by 3 bases, with 6 bases of the junction left unmatched. The CDR3: CASSFLGQGVYEQYF. CDR3 coding DNA: TGTGCCAGCAGCTTTTTGGGACAGGGCGTCTACGAGCAGTACTTC.

The chain carries TRBV6-1 and TRBJ2-5; D may be TRBD2 (6 bases). CDR1 and CDR2 from the germline V gene are MNHNS and SASEGT. This CDR3 contains 13 residues. V was trimmed by 5 bases and J by 0 bases, leaving 7 bases between them. DNA for the CDR3: TGTGCCAGCAGTCTAGCGTACCAAGAGACCCAGTACTTC. This sequence encodes CASSLAYQETQYF.

With regard to this clone: At one end, the junction sequence differs from germline, possibly due to a read error. The V gene is TRBV18, the J gene TRBJ2-3, with 9 bases aligning to TRBD2. The CDR3 totals 14 residues. Germline V gene sequence: CDR1 KGHSH, CDR2 LQKENI. The CDR3 sequence is CASSPGTSRDTQYF. CDR3 DNA: TGTGCCAGCTCACCCGGGACTAGCAGAGATACGCAGTATTTT.

The CDR3 DNA follows: TGTGCCAGCTCAAGCTCGGGGACAGGAGCGGGTCAGCCCCAGCATTTT. Translation gives CASSSSGTGAGQPQHF. V is TRBV18 and J is TRBJ1-5; 8 nucleotides agree with TRBD1. The germline CDR1 and CDR2 sequences are KGHSH and LQKENI. There are 16 residues in the CDR3. V was pared by 5 bases and J by 6 bases, with 12 bases of the junction left unmatched. Filled out from reference TRBV18 and TRBJ1-5, the complete variable domain reads NAGVMQNPRHLVRRRGQEARLRCSPMKGHSHVYWYRQLPEEGLKFMVYLQKENIIDESGMPKERFSAEFPKEGPSILRIQQVVRGDSAAYFCASSSSGTGAGQPQHFGDGTRLSIL.

This rearrangement joins TRBV27 to TRBJ1-2; 7 bases map to TRBD1. The junction had 14 bases not matched to a gene; V was cut back by 5 bases and J by 5 bases. Germline-derived CDR1 and CDR2 are MNHEY and SMNVEV (reference sequence). This CDR3 is built from 16 residues. The CDR3 DNA reads TGTGCCAGCAGTCCCCCTCCGGGGTCAGGGGGTTATGGCTACACCTTC. Protein: CASSPPPGSGGYGYTF.

This clone was seen once. This chain uses TRBV7-9 with TRBJ1-6; the match to TRBD1 covers 7 bases. CDR1 is SEHNR, CDR2 FQNEAQ, per germline (reference sequence). V shed 5 bases and J 11 bases; nucleotides not matched to a gene: 9. The CDR3 has 14 residues. For the CDR3, the DNA is TGTGCCAGCAGCCCCGGGACAGCCGGGACACCCCTCCACTTT. Protein: CASSPGTAGTPLHF.

Worth noting for this clone: This CDR3 is also generated by other DNA sequences in the sample. The chain joins TRBV7-9 to TRBJ2-7; the D gene could be TRBD1 or TRBD2 (5 bases each). The CDR3 runs to 14 residues. Trimming left V 6 bases short and J 7 bases short, with 19 bases between. Looked up from germline, CDR1 is SEHNR and CDR2 is FQNEAQ (reference sequence). Here the CDR3 DNA reads TGTGCCAGCAGTCCCTCCCTGGGGGAGTGGGAGCAGTACTTC. Its protein is CASSPSLGEWEQYF. The whole variable domain, remainder taken from reference TRBV7-9 and TRBJ2-7, is DTGVSQNPRHKITKRGQNVTFRCDPISEHNRLYWYRQTLGQGPEFLTYFQNEAQLEKSRLLSDRFSAERPKGSFSTLEIQRTEQGDSAMYLCASSPSLGEWEQYFGPGTRLTVT.

The chain has TRBV19 and TRBJ1-2; a possible D gene is TRBD1 (6 bases). V lost 7 bases and J lost 1, with 22 bases in between. This CDR3 region has 17 residues. From germline, CDR1 is LNHDA and CDR2 SQIVND (reference sequence). The DNA for the CDR3 is TGTGCCAGTACCCCTCAAGCAGGGGAGACCATTAACTATGGCTACACCTTC. Translated: CASTPQAGETINYGYTF.

This chain joins TRBV10-3 and TRBJ2-3; 8 nucleotides match TRBD2. The V and J ends lost 6 bases and 2 bases, in that order; junction bases with no gene match: 4. CDR3 size: 14 residues. Per the germline V gene, CDR1 is ENHRY and CDR2 is SYGVKD. The CDR3 DNA reads as TGTGCCATCAGGAGCGGGAGCTTCACAGATACGCAGTATTTT. Amino acids: CAIRSGSFTDTQYF.

This clone was counted between two and nine times. V usage is TRBV30 and J usage is TRBJ1-5; D gene uncertain. The ends were cut back, 1 base at V and 7 bases at J, with 11 bases in the middle. The CDR3 sequence is 13 residues long. Germline CDR1 GTSNPN, CDR2 SVGIG (reference sequence). Here the CDR3 reads CAWSGGGRQPQHF. In DNA form, the CDR3 reads TGTGCCTGGAGTGGAGGCGGGAGGCAGCCCCAGCATTTT.

The CDR3 DNA reads TGTGCCAGCCTAGGGGCGTCGAGGTGGAACACTGAAGCTTTCTTT. As protein: CASLGASRWNTEAFF. This chain connects TRBV28 to TRBJ1-1; possible D gene TRBD1, 5 bases. V lost 8 bases to trimming and J lost 1 base, with 17 bases between them. CDR3 length equals 15 residues. Germline values: CDR1 MDHEN, CDR2 SYDVKM. Together with reference TRBV28 and TRBJ1-1, the CDR3 gives the full variable domain: DVKVTQSSRYLVKRTGEKVFLECVQDMDHENMFWYRQDPGLGLRLIYFSYDVKMKEKGDIPEGYSVSREKKERFSLILESASTNQTSMYLCASLGASRWNTEAFFGQGTRLTVV.

The chain recombines TRBV29-1 with TRBJ1-4; D call uncertain. This CDR3 has 13 amino acids. V was trimmed by 4 bases and J by 8 bases, leaving 14 bases between them. Per the germline V gene, CDR1 is SQVTM and CDR2 is ANQGSEA. In DNA form, the CDR3 reads TGCAGCGTTGTGGACCCTAAAGGGGAAAAACTGTTTTTT. This sequence encodes CSVVDPKGEKLFF. Looking up the rest from reference TRBV29-1 and TRBJ1-4 gives the full variable domain: SAVISQKPSRDICQRGTSLTIQCQVDSQVTMMFWYRQQPGQSLTLIATANQGSEATYESGFVIDKFPISRPNLTFSTLTVSNMSPEDSSIYLCSVVDPKGEKLFFGSGTQLSVL.

This chain links TRBV10-1 with TRBJ1-4, with no clear D. Germline CDR1 WNHNN, CDR2 SYGVQD (reference sequence). The CDR3 has 15 amino acids. V lost 0 bases, J lost 7 bases, and 12 bases lay in between. The CDR3 spells CASSESVEPGEKLFF. The CDR3 DNA sequence: TGCGCCAGCAGTGAGTCGGTGGAGCCGGGTGAAAAACTGTTTTTT.

V gene TRBV6-1 combines with J gene TRBJ2-7, with 12 nucleotides matching TRBD2. J was trimmed by 2 bases and V by 4 bases; bases with no gene match: 3. The CDR3 is 15 residues long. Germline V gene data show CDR1 as MNHNS and CDR2 as SASEGT. The DNA for the CDR3 is TGTGCCAGCAGTGGAGGACTAGCGGGGCCCTACGAGCAGTACTTC. This gives the protein CASSGGLAGPYEQYF.

The V call is TRBV19, the J call TRBJ2-3; D unresolved. The CDR3 consists of 15 residues. Germline CDR1 LNHDA, CDR2 SQIVND (reference sequence). V was clipped by 5 bases and J by 0 bases, with 12 bases between them. CDR3 in DNA: TGTGCCAGTAGTGTAAGACTGTCTAGCACAGATACGCAGTATTTT. This translates into CASSVRLSSTDTQYF.

This chain uses TRBV27 with TRBJ2-1, with 8 nucleotides matching TRBD2. V dropped 8 bases and J dropped 6; count of bases not matched to a gene: 9. Germline V gene data show CDR1 as MNHEY and CDR2 as SMNVEV (reference sequence). The CDR3 has 14 residues. DNA of the CDR3: TGTGCCAGCCGGTTAGCGGGGCTGGGCAATGAGCAGTTCTTC. Protein sequence: CASRLAGLGNEQFF.

The chain couples TRBV11-1 to TRBJ2-5; D remains ambiguous. The germline CDR1 and CDR2 sequences are SGHAT and FQDESV (reference sequence). Trimming shortened V by 3 bases and J by 2 bases, and 7 bases separated the two germline ends. This CDR3 region has 13 residues. The CDR3 loop is CASSLTEQETQYF. The DNA of the CDR3 is TGTGCCAGCAGCTTGACCGAGCAAGAGACCCAGTACTTC.

V and J are TRBV5-1 and TRBJ1-4; D may be TRBD1 (5 bases). The V end lost 0 bases, the J end lost 4 bases, and 10 bases lay between the germline ends. The CDR3 extends over 15 amino acids. Germline CDR1 is SGHRS and CDR2 is YFSETQ. The CDR3 region is CASSLAGSDNEKLFF. In DNA, the CDR3 is TGCGCCAGCAGCTTGGCAGGGTCGGATAATGAAAAACTGTTTTTT.